Reported below is one T cell receptor beta chain. The data were taken from a study of control samples from healthy donors and cancer patients. The CDR3 covers 13 residues. Trimming removed 7 bases at V and 2 bases at J, with 8 bases between. Germline V lookup: CDR1 MGHDK, CDR2 SYGVNS. Libraries were prepared by immunoSEQ multiplex PCR; TCRdb keeps only in-frame clonotypes and omits some of them. Seen here are about 100,000 clones, roughly 92% observed once, and the top ten hold around 3%. V and J are TRBV25-1 and TRBJ1-4; D remains ambiguous. Source material: blood. The receptor was derived from a human donor in good health. The donor label of this sample is uncertain. The CDR3 nucleotides read TGTGCCAGCACCAAGAGTACTAATGAAAAACTGTTTTTT. Its translation is CASTKSTNEKLFF.